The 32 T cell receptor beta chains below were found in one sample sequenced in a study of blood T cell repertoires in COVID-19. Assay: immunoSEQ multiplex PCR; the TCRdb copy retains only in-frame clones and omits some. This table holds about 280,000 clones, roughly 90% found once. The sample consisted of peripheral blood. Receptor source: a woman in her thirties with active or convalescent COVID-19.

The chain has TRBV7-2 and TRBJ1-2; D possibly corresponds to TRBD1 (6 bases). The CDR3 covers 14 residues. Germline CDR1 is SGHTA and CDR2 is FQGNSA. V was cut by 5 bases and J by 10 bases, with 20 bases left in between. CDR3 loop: CASSPTGGSLDYTF. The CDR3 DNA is TGTGCCAGCAGCCCGACGGGGGGCTCTCTAGACTACACCTTC.

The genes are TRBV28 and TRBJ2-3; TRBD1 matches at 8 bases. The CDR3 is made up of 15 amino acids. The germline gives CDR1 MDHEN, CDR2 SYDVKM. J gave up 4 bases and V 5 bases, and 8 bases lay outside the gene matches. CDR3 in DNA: TGTGCCAGCAGTGATTCAGGGGGCCGGTCAGATACGCAGTATTTT. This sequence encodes CASSDSGGRSDTQYF.

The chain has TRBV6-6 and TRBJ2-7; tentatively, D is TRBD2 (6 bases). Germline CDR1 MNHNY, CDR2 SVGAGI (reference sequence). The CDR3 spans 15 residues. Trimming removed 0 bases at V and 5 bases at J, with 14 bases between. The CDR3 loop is CASSYSRSGGHEQYF. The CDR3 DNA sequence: TGTGCCAGCAGTTACTCGAGGTCCGGGGGTCACGAGCAGTACTTC.

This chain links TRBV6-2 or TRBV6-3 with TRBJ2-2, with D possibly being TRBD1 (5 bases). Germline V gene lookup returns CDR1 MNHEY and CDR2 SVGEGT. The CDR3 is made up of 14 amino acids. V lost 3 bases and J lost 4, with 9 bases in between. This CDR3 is CASSYTGFTGELFF. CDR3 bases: TGTGCCAGCAGTTATACAGGATTCACCGGGGAGCTGTTTTTT.

For the CDR3, the DNA is TGTGCCAGCAGTTTCGCTATAGGACAGGGGAGCGGGAACTACGAGCAGTACTTC. This translates into CASSFAIGQGSGNYEQYF. V and J are TRBV28 and TRBJ2-7; 9 positions agree with TRBD1. The germline V gene encodes CDR1 MDHEN and CDR2 SYDVKM. This CDR3 is built from 18 residues. V lost 3 bases to trimming and J lost 3 bases; unmatched junction nucleotides: 15.

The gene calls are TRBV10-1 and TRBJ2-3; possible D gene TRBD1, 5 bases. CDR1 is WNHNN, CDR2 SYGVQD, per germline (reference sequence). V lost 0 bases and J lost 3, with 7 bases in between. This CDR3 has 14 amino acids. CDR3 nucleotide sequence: TGCGCCAGCAGTGAGTCGACAGAAACAGATACGCAGTATTTT. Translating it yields CASSESTETDTQYF.

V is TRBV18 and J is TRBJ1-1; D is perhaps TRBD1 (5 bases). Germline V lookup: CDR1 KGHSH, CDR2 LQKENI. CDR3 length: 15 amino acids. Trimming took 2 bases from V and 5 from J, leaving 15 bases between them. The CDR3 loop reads CASSPRQKLDTEAFF. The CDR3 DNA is TGTGCCAGCTCACCAAGACAGAAACTGGATACTGAAGCTTTCTTT.

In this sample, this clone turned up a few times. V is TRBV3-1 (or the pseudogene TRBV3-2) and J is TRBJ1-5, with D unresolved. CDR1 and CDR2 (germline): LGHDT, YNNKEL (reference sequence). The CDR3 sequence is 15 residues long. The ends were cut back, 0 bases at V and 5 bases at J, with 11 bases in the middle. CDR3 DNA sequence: TGTGCCAGCAGCCAAGAGCTACGTGCTCATCAGCCCCAGCATTTT. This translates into CASSQELRAHQPQHF.

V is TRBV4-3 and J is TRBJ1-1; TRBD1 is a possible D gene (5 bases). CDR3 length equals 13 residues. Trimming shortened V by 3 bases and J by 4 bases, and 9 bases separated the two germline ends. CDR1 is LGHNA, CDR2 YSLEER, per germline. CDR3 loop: CASSQGGTTEAFF. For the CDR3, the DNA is TGCGCCAGCAGCCAGGGGGGTACCACTGAAGCTTTCTTT.

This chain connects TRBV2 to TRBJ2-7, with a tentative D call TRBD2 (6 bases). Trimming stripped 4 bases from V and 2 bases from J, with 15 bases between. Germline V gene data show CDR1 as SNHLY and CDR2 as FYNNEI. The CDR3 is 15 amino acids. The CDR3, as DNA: TGTGCCAGCAGTGCGAGCCGGGACTTAACCTACGAGCAGTACTTC. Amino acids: CASSASRDLTYEQYF. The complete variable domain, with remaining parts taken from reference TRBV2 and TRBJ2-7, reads EPEVTQTPSHQVTQMGQEVILRCVPISNHLYFYWYRQILGQKVEFLVSFYNNEISEKSEIFDDQFSVERPDGSNFTLKIRSTKLEDSAMYFCASSASRDLTYEQYFGPGTRLTVT.

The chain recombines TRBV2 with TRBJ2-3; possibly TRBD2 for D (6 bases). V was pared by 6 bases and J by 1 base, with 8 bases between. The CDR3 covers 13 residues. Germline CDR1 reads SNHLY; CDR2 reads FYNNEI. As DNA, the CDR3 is TGTGCCAGCAGGGGGGAGGGCACAGATACGCAGTATTTT. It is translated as CASRGEGTDTQYF.

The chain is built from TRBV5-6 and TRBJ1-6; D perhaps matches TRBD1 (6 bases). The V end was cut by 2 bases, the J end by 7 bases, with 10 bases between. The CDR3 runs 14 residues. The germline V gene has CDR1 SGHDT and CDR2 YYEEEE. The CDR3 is CASSFGGLNSPLHF. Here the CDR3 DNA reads TGTGCCAGCAGCTTTGGGGGCTTAAATTCACCCCTCCACTTT.

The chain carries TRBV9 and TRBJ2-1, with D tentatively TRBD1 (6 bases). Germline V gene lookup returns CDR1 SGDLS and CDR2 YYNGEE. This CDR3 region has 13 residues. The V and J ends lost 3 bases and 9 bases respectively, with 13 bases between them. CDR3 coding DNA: TGTGCCAGCAGCGCTGACAGGCTCAGTGAGCAGTTCTTC. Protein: CASSADRLSEQFF.

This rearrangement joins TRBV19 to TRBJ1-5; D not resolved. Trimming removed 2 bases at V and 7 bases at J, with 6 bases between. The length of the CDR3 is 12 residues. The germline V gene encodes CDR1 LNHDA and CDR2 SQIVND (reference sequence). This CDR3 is CASSIRSQPQHF. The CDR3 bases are TGTGCCAGTAGTATAAGAAGCCAGCCCCAGCATTTT.

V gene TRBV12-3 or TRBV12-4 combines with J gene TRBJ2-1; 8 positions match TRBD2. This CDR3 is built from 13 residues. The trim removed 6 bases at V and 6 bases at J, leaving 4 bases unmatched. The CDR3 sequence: CASRASGGNEQFF. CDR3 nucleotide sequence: TGTGCCAGCAGGGCCAGCGGGGGCAATGAGCAGTTCTTC.

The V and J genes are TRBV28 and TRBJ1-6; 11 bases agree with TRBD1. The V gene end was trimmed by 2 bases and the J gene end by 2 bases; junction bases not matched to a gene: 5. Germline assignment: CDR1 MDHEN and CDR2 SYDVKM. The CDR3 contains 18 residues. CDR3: CASSLGQGAYAYNSPLHF. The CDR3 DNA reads TGTGCCAGCAGTTTAGGACAGGGGGCGTATGCCTATAATTCACCCCTCCACTTT.

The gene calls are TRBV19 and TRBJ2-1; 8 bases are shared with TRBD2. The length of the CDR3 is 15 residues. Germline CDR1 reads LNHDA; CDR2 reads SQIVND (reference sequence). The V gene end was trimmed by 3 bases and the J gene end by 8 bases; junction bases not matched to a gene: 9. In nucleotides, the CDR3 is TGTGCCAGTAGTATGGCTCTCGGGGGGGTTTATGAGCAGTTCTTC. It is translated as CASSMALGGVYEQFF.

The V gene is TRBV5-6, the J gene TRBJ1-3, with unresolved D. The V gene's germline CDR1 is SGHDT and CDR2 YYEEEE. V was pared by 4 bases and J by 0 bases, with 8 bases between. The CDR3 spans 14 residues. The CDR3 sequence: CASSKTSSGNTIYF. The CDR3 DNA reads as TGTGCCAGCAGCAAGACAAGCTCTGGAAACACCATATATTTT.

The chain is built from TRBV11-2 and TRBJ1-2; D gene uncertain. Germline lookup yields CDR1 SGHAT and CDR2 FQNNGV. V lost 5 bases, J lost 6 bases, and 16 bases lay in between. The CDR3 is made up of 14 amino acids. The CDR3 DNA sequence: TGTGCCAGCAGCCCTTCCCCAGGTCCCCATGGCTACACCTTC. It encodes CASSPSPGPHGYTF.

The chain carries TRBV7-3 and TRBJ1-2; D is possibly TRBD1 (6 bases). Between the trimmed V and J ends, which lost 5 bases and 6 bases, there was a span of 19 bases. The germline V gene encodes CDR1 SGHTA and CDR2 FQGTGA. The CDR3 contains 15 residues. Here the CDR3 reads CASSAGQTARDGYTF. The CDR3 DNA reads TGTGCCAGCAGCGCCGGACAGACGGCTCGAGATGGCTACACCTTC.

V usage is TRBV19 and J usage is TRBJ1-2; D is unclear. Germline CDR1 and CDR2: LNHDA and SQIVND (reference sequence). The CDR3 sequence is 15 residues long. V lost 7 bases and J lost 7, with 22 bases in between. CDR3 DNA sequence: TGTGCCAGTAAAGCAGGAACCCTCGTTGAGACTGGCTACACCTTC. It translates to CASKAGTLVETGYTF.

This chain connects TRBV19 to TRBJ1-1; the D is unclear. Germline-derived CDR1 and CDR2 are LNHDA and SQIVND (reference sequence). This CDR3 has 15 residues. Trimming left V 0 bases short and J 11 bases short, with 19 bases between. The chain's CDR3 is CASSIDLEGLGSAFF. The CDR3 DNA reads TGTGCCAGTAGTATAGATCTGGAGGGCTTAGGTTCGGCTTTCTTT.

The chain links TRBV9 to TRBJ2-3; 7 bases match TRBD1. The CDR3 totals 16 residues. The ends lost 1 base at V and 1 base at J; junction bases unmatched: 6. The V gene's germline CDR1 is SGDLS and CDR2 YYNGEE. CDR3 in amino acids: CASSVKDRVGTDTQYF. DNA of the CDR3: TGTGCCAGCAGCGTAAAAGACAGGGTGGGCACAGATACGCAGTATTTT.

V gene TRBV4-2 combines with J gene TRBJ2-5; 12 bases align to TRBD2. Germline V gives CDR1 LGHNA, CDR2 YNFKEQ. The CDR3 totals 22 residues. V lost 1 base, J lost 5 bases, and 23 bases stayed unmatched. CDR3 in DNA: TGTGCCAGCAGCCAAGGAGACACTAGCGGGGGGCCTGTCGCCTTCGGCAGGGAGACCCAGTACTTC. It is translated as CASSQGDTSGGPVAFGRETQYF.

As DNA, the CDR3 is TGTGCCAGCAGCTTAGTTGGGCAGATTGGAGAAAAACTGTTTTTT. As protein: CASSLVGQIGEKLFF. The chain combines TRBV7-9 with TRBJ1-4; D is uncertain. The CDR3 is 15 amino acids. V lost 1 base and J lost 8, with 14 bases in between. Germline V CDR1 and CDR2: SEHNR, FQNEAQ (reference sequence).

The CDR3 loop reads CASSSGRTGVYEQYF. In DNA form, the CDR3 reads TGTGCCAGCAGCTCAGGCCGGACGGGAGTCTACGAGCAGTACTTC. The rearrangement joins TRBV6-5 to TRBJ2-7; perhaps TRBD2 as D (6 bases). This CDR3 is built from 15 residues. CDR1 is MNHEY, CDR2 SVGAGI, per germline. Deletions cut 6 bases from V and 3 bases from J, with 18 bases between.

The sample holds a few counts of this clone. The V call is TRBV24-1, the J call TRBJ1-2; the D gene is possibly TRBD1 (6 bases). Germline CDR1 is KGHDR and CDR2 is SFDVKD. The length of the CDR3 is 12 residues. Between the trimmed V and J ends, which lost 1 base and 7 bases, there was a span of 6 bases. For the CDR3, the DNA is TGTGCCACCAGTGATTTCAGGGGTGGCTACACCTTC. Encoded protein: CATSDFRGGYTF.

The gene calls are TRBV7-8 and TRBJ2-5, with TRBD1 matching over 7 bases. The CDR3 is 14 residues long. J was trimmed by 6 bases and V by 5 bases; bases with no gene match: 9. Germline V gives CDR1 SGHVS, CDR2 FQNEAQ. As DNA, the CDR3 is TGTGCCAGCAGCCTGACAGGGAGTGGAAAGACCCAGTACTTC. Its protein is CASSLTGSGKTQYF.

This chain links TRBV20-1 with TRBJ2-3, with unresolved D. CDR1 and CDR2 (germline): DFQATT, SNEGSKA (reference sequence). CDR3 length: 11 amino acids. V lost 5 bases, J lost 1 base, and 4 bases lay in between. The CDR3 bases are TGCAGTGCTCCTCGCACAGATACGCAGTATTTT. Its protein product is CSAPRTDTQYF.

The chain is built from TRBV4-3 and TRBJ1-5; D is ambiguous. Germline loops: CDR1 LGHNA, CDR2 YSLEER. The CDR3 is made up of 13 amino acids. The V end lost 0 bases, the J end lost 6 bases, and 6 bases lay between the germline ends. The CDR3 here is CASSQDLRQPQHF. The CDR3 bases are TGCGCCAGCAGCCAAGATCTCCGTCAGCCCCAGCATTTT.

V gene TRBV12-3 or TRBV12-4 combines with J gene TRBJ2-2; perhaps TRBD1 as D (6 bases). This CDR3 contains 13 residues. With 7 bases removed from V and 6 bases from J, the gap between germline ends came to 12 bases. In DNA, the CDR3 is TGTGCCAGCATCATAACAGGGTCCGGGGAGCTGTTTTTT. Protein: CASIITGSGELFF.

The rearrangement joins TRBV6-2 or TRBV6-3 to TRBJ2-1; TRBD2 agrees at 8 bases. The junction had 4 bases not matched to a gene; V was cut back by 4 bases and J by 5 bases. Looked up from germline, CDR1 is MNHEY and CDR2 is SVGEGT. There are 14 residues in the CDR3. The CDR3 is CASSWRGEHNEQFF. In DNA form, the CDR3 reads TGTGCCAGCAGTTGGCGGGGGGAACACAATGAGCAGTTCTTC.